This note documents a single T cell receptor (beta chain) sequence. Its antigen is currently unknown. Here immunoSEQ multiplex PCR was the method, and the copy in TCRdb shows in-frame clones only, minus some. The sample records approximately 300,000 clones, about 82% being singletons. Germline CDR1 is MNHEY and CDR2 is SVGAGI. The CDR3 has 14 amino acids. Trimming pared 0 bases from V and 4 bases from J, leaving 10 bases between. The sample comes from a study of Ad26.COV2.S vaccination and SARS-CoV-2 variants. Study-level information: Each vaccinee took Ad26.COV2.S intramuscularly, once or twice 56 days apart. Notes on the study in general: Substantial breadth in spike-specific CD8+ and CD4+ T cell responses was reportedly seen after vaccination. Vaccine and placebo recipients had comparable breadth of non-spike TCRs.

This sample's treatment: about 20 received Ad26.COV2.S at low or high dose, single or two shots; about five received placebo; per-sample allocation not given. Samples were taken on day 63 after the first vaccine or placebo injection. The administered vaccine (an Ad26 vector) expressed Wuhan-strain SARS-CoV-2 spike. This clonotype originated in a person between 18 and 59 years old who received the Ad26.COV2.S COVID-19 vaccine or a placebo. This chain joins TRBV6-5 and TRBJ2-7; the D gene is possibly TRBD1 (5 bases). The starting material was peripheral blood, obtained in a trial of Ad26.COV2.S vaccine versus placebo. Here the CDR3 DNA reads TGTGCCAGCAGTTACTCGGGCAGGGAATACGAGCAGTACTTC. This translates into CASSYSGREYEQYF.